The present entry profiles one TCR beta chain with its context. What it recognizes is unknown. This CDR3 has 16 residues. The V end lost 1 base, the J end lost 8 bases, and 18 bases lay between the germline ends. CDR1 is SGHAT, CDR2 FQNNGV, per germline. Individual cDNA molecules were tagged with unique molecular identifiers. TCRdb re-analysed the 5' RACE reads in MiXCR, keeping a single row per CDR3 protein. The table lists approximately 69,000 distinct CDR3 sequences, over 9.5% of them singletons. The record originates from a study of early T cells in non-severe SARS-CoV-2 infection. Study context: Sequencing used unsorted whole-blood bulk RNA, so chains lack pairing. Study outcomes and limitations: Matching against VDJdb likely underestimated virus-specific expansions, favoring anti-spike CD8.

This chain connects TRBV11-2 to TRBJ2-1; no clear D. This specimen was whole blood, taken at baseline. The TCR originated in an adult who was a healthcare worker with PCR-confirmed SARS-CoV-2 infection or an uninfected control (not recorded which). The chain's CDR3 is CASSLVPTMITYEQFF. The CDR3 coding sequence is TGTGCCAGCAGCTTAGTTCCTACTATGATCACGTATGAGCAGTTCTTC.